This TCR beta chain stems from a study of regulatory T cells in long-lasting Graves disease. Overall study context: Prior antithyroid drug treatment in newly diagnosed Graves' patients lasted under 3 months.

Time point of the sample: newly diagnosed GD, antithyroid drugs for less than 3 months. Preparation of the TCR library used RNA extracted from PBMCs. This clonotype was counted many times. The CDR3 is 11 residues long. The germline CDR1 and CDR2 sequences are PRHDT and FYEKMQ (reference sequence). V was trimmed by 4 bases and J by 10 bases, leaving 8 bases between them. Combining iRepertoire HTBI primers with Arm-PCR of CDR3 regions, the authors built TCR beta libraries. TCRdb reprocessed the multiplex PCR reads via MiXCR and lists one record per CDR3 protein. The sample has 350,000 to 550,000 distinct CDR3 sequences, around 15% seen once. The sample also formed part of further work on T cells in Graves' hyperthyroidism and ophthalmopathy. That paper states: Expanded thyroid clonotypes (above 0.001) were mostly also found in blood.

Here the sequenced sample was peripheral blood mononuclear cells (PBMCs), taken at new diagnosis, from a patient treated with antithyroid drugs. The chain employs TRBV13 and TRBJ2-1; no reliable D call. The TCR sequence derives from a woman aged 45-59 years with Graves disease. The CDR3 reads CASSSRTEQFF. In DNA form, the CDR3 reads TGTGCCAGCAGCTCCCGGACGGAGCAGTTCTTC.